This T cell receptor beta chain originates from a study of blood T cell repertoires in COVID-19 (dated by TCRdb to the early 2020s). About the investigation overall: The collaborator samples originated in the United States, Italy and Spain and spanned the acute and convalescent phases of COVID-19. The dataset comprised deeply sampled blood TCRbeta repertoires from subjects exposed to, actively infected with, or recovered from COVID-19. The samples were drawn from two sources: the first 160 participants of the ongoing ImmuneRACE study, and 1,254 subjects contributed by 6 global collaborators. Nearly every sample came with metadata listing a de-identified subject ID, COVID-19 status, age in years and sex. The material from the prospective study consisted of cDNA or gDNA derived from T cells, B-cell-depleted T cells, or PBMCs. Where available, HLA class I and class II types were obtained from metadata supplied by the sample provider rather than from assay-based typing. The repertoires were released in a freely available public database meant as a resource for research on the immune response to SARS-CoV-2.

As concerns this clone: Its antigen remains undetermined. No per-base quality is available; no much larger clone lies one base away.

The paper as a whole reports these results and caveats: The quantity of clinical and demographic metadata differed by source and by participant and was supplied without curation.

The immunoSEQ Assay, a bias-controlled multiplex PCR, was used to amplify TCRbeta CDR3 regions from genomic DNA. Per the original workflow: The number of nucleated cells in each sample was estimated by amplification of reference gene primers within the assay. To quantify the absolute abundance of each unique TCRbeta CDR3 rearrangement, sequence reads were collapsed and filtered. Productive Simpson clonality was computed per sample as the square root of Simpson's diversity index over productive rearrangements. The table was pulled from immuneACCESS by TCRdb, which kept in-frame rearrangements only. Such tables lose some clones; where checked, under half of the loss comes from unresolved V genes, and the rest has no known cause. Clone size and the V and J calls come from that table; the DNA yielded D and trimming. The sample table shows about 58,000 clones, and more than 60% are seen once. The ten largest make up roughly 5% of the sample.

Its CDR3 holds 16 amino acids, cysteine through phenylalanine. Of all the DNA, just the CDR3 is kept, 48 bases in frame from base 1. Whole blood was collected in K2EDTA tubes by collaborating institutions according to the institutions' own protocols. For TCRbeta analysis, collaborator samples were shipped as frozen whole blood, as isolated PBMCs, or as DNA extracted from either sample type. This receptor was identified in a human donor in a cohort sampled during active COVID-19. The rearranged segments are TRBV21-1 and TRBJ2-7; the D segment call TRBD1 is taken from the table without a DNA check. TRBV21-1 is a known pseudogene. Sample: peripheral blood. In nucleotides, the sequence is TGTGCCAGCAGCAGATCGGACAGAAGAAGCTCCTACGAGCAGTACTTC. It encodes CASSRSDRRSSYEQYF.